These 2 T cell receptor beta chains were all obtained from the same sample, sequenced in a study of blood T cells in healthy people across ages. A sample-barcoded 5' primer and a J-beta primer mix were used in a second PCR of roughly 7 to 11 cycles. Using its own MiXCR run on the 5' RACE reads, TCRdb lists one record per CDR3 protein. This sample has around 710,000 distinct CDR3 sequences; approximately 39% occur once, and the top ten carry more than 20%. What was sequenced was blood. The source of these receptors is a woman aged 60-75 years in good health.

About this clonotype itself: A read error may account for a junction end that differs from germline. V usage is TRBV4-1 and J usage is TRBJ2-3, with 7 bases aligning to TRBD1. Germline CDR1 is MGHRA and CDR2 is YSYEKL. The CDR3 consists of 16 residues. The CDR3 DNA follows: TGCGCCAGCGGCCAAGAAGGGGGAAGAGGGGGCTATACGCAGTATTTT. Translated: CASGQEGGRGGYTQYF.

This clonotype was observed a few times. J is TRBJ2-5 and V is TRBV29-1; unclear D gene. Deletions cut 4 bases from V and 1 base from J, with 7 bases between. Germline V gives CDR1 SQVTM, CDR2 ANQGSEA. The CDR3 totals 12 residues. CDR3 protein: CSVGASQETQYF. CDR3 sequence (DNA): TGCAGCGTTGGGGCCAGCCAAGAGACCCAGTACTTC.